The clone carrying this TCR beta chain was recorded many times. As yet, its antigen is unknown. TCRdb used MiXCR to reprocess the 5' RACE reads, holding one entry per CDR3 protein. The table lists about 44,000 distinct CDR3 sequences, 12% to 15% of them singletons. This entry comes from a study of spatial heterogeneity in lung cancer. Whole-study context: Detection of beta-chain sequences consistently exceeded that of alpha-chain sequences. Study-wide findings and caveats: Compared with follow-up, resection was when ubiquitous expanded tumor TCRs appeared in blood more.

Documented time point: sample taken at primary tumor resection. No cell sorting; template was whole RNA from tumor, lung tissue or PBMC. Samples were donated by 72 untreated early-stage non-small cell lung cancer patients. This TCR was sampled from a male donor with early-stage non-small cell lung cancer. The specimen comprised PBMCs, sampled at surgery.

The CDR3 DNA sequence: TGTGCCAGCAGCCCGGAGACTAGGTATTTCAATGAGCAGTTCTTC. This sequence encodes CASSPETRYFNEQFF. This chain links TRBV11-2 with TRBJ2-1, with D maybe TRBD2 (6 bases). V gave up 5 bases and J gave up 6 bases, with 17 bases separating them. Germline-derived CDR1 and CDR2 are SGHAT and FQNNGV. The CDR3 has 15 amino acids.